This paragraph covers one TCR beta chain sequence. This clonotype was counted once. Its antigen is unknown. Base qualities are missing; no much larger clone stands one base away. One read gives only weak evidence. RNA was extracted with the RNeasy kit and about 0.5 to 1 ug was reverse transcribed using random hexamers. The immunoSEQ multiplex PCR assay, covering 54 Vbeta and 13 Jbeta segments, was used to amplify TCR beta CDR3 regions. PCR amplification bias was corrected using a synthetic template baseline for primer optimization and computational correction. Per the authors' processing: Reads were annotated to V, D and J genes per IMGT and analyzed with immunoSEQ Analyzer, keeping only productive sequences. Clonality was calculated as one minus the Shannon entropy normalized by log2 of the number of productive unique sequences. Public and private clones were assessed among the 100 most prevalent clones of each patient and control. Clones were defined as Susac-specific when absent from the healthy and MS cohorts, from about 970 published viral clones and from other ImmuneACCESS disease sequences. The public reads were quality trimmed at Q25 with fastp and then assembled into clones with MiXCR by TCRdb, keeping productive beta chains. Merged by CDR3 protein, the rows form single entries marked with the most common genes and DNA. The V and J calls and clone size come from TCRdb's table, not from the authors' own analysis. For this sample the table gives some 300,000 distinct CDR3 sequences, of which about nine tenths were detected only once. The ten largest clones add up to around 0.2% of the sample.

The sample is drawn from a study of CD8 T cells in Susac syndrome (dated by TCRdb to about 2019). In terms of the full investigation: Whether CD8+ T cell activation and differentiation in Susac syndrome was antigen driven was tested using repertoire sequencing. The study compared CD8+ T cell repertoire clonality among roughly eleven healthy donors, around 14 Susac syndrome patients and fewer than 19 multiple sclerosis patients.

High-throughput TCR beta sequencing profiled peripheral blood CD8+ and CD4+ T cells from healthy donors, Susac syndrome patients and multiple sclerosis patients. Treatment-naive patients with stable or active relapsing-remitting disease fulfilling revised McDonald criteria were used as multiple sclerosis controls. Bulk CD8+ and CD4+ T cells were purified by magnetic negative isolation, whereas CD8+ TEMRA cells were enriched by FACS. Blood was collected in EDTA tubes and processed within 24 hours, with PBMCs isolated through density gradient centrifugation. PBMCs intended for TCR sequencing were cryopreserved in liquid nitrogen and were subsequently thawed in a 37 degrees C water bath. A purity of at least 90% was achieved for sorted or isolated CD4+, CD8+ and CD8+ TEMRA cells. CDR1 SGHTA and CDR2 FQGNSA are derived from the germline V gene. The CDR3 measures 18 amino acids from cysteine to phenylalanine. This entry keeps only the CDR3 DNA: 54 bases, framed from base 1. V and J are trimmed by 2 bases and 0 bases, and the gene matches miss 11 bases of the junction.

What the authors observed across the whole study: The number of individuals in the TCR sequencing and HLA analysis was acknowledged as relatively small.

This receptor chain uses TRBV7-2 and TRBJ2-3; TRBD2 fits 7 bases in the junction. The source material was CD8+ T cells from PBMCs. This clonotype originated in a human donor with multiple sclerosis. CDR3 reads: CASSLIPRGGRSTDTQYF. The DNA reads TGTGCCAGCAGCTTAATTCCTCGCGGGGGACGGAGCACAGATACGCAGTATTTT.